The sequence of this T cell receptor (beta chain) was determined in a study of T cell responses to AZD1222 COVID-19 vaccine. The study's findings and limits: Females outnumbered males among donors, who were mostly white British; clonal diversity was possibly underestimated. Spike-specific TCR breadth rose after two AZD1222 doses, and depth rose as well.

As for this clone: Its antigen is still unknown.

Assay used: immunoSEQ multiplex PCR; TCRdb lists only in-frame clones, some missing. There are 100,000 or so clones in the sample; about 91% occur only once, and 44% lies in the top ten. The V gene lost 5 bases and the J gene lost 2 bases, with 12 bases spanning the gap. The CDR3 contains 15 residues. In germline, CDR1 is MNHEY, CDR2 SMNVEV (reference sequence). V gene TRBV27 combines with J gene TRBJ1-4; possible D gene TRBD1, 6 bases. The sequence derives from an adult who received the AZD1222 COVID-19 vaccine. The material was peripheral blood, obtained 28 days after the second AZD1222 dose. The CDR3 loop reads CASSGIRGTNEKLFF. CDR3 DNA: TGTGCCAGCAGTGGGATAAGGGGGACTAATGAAAAACTGTTTTTT. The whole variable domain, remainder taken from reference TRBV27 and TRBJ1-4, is EAQVTQNPRYLITVTGKKLTVTCSQNMNHEYMSWYRQDPGLGLRQIYYSMNVEVTDKGDVPEGYKVSRKEKRNFPLILESPSPNQTSLYFCASSGIRGTNEKLFFGSGTQLSVL.